This T cell receptor (beta chain) was sequenced in a study of CD8+ T cells in alopecia areata. Study results and limitations: Shared TCR sequences were less clear between patients than in mice, possibly partly from HLA diversity. Affected lesional scalp, above all in alopecia totalis/universalis, was more clonal than normal scalp.

CD4+ and CD8+ T cells were sorted from PBMCs. This clone was counted once. The antigen is undetermined. In each case, RNA was isolated and then reverse transcribed into cDNA as the sequencing template. The data were produced by immunoSEQ multiplex PCR, yet TCRdb's version contains in-frame clones alone and is incomplete. The data hold some 200,000 clones, with roughly three fifths observed a single time. The ends lost 8 bases at V and 8 bases at J; junction bases unmatched: 11. Per the germline V gene, CDR1 is SGHTA and CDR2 is FQGNSA. This CDR3 contains 13 residues. The rearrangement joins TRBV7-2 to TRBJ1-2; TRBD1 agrees at 7 bases. Sequencing was carried out using CD8+ T cells sorted from blood. This TCR derives from a human donor in good health. The CDR3 nucleotides read TGTGCCAGCCTACAGGGGACCCTCGGGGGCTACACCTTC. Translation gives CASLQGTLGGYTF.